This T cell receptor (beta chain) was recovered during a study of CD8+ T cells in alopecia areata. Study-level results: Mice gave a clearer picture of TCR sharing than patients did, possibly for HLA-related reasons. Scalp sequencing captures resident alphabeta T cells of normal skin too.

Noted treatment: oral pan-JAK inhibitor, 5-10 mg twice daily. Specimens obtained from alopecia areata patients comprised lesional scalp punch biopsies and peripheral blood. CD4+ and CD8+ T cells were sorted from PBMCs. The V gene's germline CDR1 is MNHNS and CDR2 SASEGT. This CDR3 comprises 12 residues. With 7 bases removed from V and 3 bases from J, the gap between germline ends came to 10 bases. cDNA reverse transcribed from extracted RNA served as the sequencing template. Method: immunoSEQ multiplex PCR; TCRdb's copy keeps in-frame clones and lacks some. The profile shows a few hundred thousand clones, 35% to 40% of them singletons. Regarding this clone: Its antigen is unidentified.

The TCR comes from a human donor with alopecia areata. This material consisted of CD4+ T cells sorted from blood, taken at approximately week 30, from a patient treated with tofacitinib. The rearrangement joins TRBV6-1 to TRBJ2-7, with D possibly being TRBD1 (6 bases). The CDR3 loop reads CASIEDSYEQYF. The CDR3 DNA sequence: TGTGCCAGCATCGAGGACAGCTACGAGCAGTACTTC.